This paragraph covers one TCR beta chain sequence. Data came from immunoSEQ multiplex PCR; TCRdb stores just in-frame clones and leaves some out. The table shows 300,000 to 400,000 clones, with over 85% occurring only once. Time point specified: blood from clinic visit 5 months post-surgery; TSC patient then seizure free. Trimming removed 8 bases from V and 1 base from J, with 8 bases in between. Germline V gene sequence: CDR1 ENHRY, CDR2 SYGVKD. This CDR3 spans 12 amino acids. This entry comes from a study of brain T cells in children with intractable seizures. The chain carries TRBV10-3 and TRBJ1-1; D is possibly TRBD1 (5 bases). The clonotype originates from a boy in the first two years of life with tuberous sclerosis and intractable seizures. Sequences were derived from peripheral blood, sampled approximately 5 months after surgery. Here the CDR3 DNA reads TGTGCCATCTCTGGACAGAACACTGAAGCTTTCTTT. It specifies CAISGQNTEAFF.